This TCR beta chain stems from a study of T-cell memory formation after mild COVID-19. About the study: For the most part, TCR clusters were specific to one donor.

The CDR3 consists of 15 residues. V dropped 4 bases and J dropped 8; count of bases not matched to a gene: 7. CDR1 SGHRS and CDR2 YFSETQ come from the germline V gene. TCRdb analysed the 5' RACE reads with MiXCR anew, one entry per CDR3 protein. The sample lists 110,000 to 150,000 distinct CDR3 sequences; 11% to 15% were seen once. The chain joins TRBV5-1 to TRBJ1-4; 11 nucleotides match TRBD1. The TCR originated in an adult woman who had mild COVID-19 (a few samples of this study predate the infection). Cell type and time point are not known. The source material was PBMCs or a T cell subset sorted from them (not recorded which). CDR3 protein: CASSVGQGAGEKLFF. The DNA for the CDR3 is TGCGCCAGCAGCGTCGGACAGGGGGCGGGAGAAAAACTGTTTTTT.